The rows below give T cell receptor beta chains drawn from one sample of a study of cytomegalovirus exposure and HLA in healthy donors. TCRdb's copy holds only in-frame clones and misses some; the assay was immunoSEQ multiplex PCR. The sample includes roughly 110,000 clones, about 81% of them seen just once. Sequenced input: PBMCs. The receptors here all came from a man aged 25-40 years in good health and CMV-seropositive. CDR3s include the opening cysteine and the closing phenylalanine or tryptophan. D genes are given only for firm matches. Some rows have no size entry. The others give once, few or many, or a class for an expanded clone.

TRBV7-6	-	TRBJ2-1	-	TGTGCCAGCAGCTTGAGGCAGCGATACAATGAGCAGTTCTTC	CASSLRQRYNEQFF
TRBV5-5	-	TRBJ1-2	-	TGTGCCAGCAGCTTTTACAGAGATGGCTACACCTTC	CASSFYRDGYTF
TRBV6-6	-	TRBJ2-2	few	TGTGCCAGCAGTTACCCCCCGGCGAACACCGGGGAGCTGTTTTTT	CASSYPPANTGELFF
TRBV5-1	TRBD1	TRBJ1-1	-	TGCGCCAGCAGCTTCAACCCCCGGGACAGGGTTACTGAAGCTTTCTTT	CASSFNPRDRVTEAFF
TRBV2	-	TRBJ1-2	-	TGTGCCAGCAGTGAAGGTGGGGGCGCTTATGGCTACACCTTC	CASSEGGGAYGYTF
TRBV6-6	-	TRBJ2-7	-	TGTGCCAGCAGTTCCGGAGGGGGCCAATACGAGCAGTACTTC	CASSSGGGQYEQYF
TRBV7-9	-	TRBJ1-4	-	TGTTCCAGTGGGTGGGACTTCGGTGAAAAACTGTTTTTT	CSSGWDFGEKLFF
TRBV7-9	-	TRBJ2-3	-	TGTGCCAGCAGCTTAGGACTGTACACAGATACGCAGTATTTT	CASSLGLYTDTQYF
TRBV6-1	TRBD2	TRBJ2-5	-	TGTGCCAGCAGTGAAGTACTAGCGGGGGGGCCCGTCCAAGAGACCCAGTACTTC	CASSEVLAGGPVQETQYF
TRBV12-5	TRBD2	TRBJ2-4	-	TGTGCTAGTGGTCTAGCGGGGGGCCTAGCCAAAAACAGTCAGTACTTC	CASGLAGGLAKNSQYF
TRBV13	TRBD1	TRBJ1-4	-	TGTGCCAGCAGCTGGGGGGGGACAGGGAGTAATGAAAAACTGTTTTTT	CASSWGGTGSNEKLFF
TRBV28	-	TRBJ1-4	-	TGTGCCAGCGGCAGGCCCGAAAAACTGTTTTTT	CASGRPEKLFF
TRBV9	TRBD2	TRBJ2-1	-	TGTGCCAGCAGCCTGGGGGTAGCGGGGGGAAAATGGAATGAGCAGTTCTTC	CASSLGVAGGKWNEQFF
TRBV9	TRBD2	TRBJ2-5	-	TGTGCCAGCAGCGTAACCCCGGGTCTAGCGGGGGAAGAGACCCAGTACTTC	CASSVTPGLAGEETQYF
TRBV5-6	-	TRBJ1-1	-	TGTGCCAGCAGCTTTTGGCTCAACACTGAAGCTTTCTTT	CASSFWLNTEAFF
TRBV2	-	TRBJ1-1	-	TGTGCCACCATGGCGAGGACACAGAACACTGAAGCTTTCTTT	CATMARTQNTEAFF
TRBV11-2	-	TRBJ1-6	-	TGTGCCAGCAGCGCAGGGCTCCAGGGAGGTGGAGGTAATTCACCCCTCCACTTT	CASSAGLQGGGGNSPLHF
TRBV15	-	TRBJ2-3	-	TGTGCCACCAGCGAAGGTGGCGGGCTCTACACAGATACGCAGTATTTT	CATSEGGGLYTDTQYF
TRBV4-1	-	TRBJ1-3	-	TGCGCCAGCAGCCGCCTTCTTGGTACATCCTCTGGAAACACCATATATTTT	CASSRLLGTSSGNTIYF
TRBV18	TRBD1	TRBJ1-1	few	TGTGCCAGCTCACTTTCCGGGACAGACGGGCACACTGAAGCTTTCTTT	CASSLSGTDGHTEAFF
TRBV2	-	TRBJ2-1	once	TGTGCCAGCAGTGTAGAAGCCGGGGGCAATGAGCAGTTCTTC	CASSVEAGGNEQFF
TRBV7-2	TRBD2	TRBJ2-3	-	TGTGCCAGCAGCCCGGGACTAGCGGGAAACACAGATACGCAGTATTTT	CASSPGLAGNTDTQYF
TRBV18	TRBD1	TRBJ2-7	-	TGTGCCAGCTCACCAGGGACAGACGCGCGGCAGTACTTC	CASSPGTDARQYF
TRBV7-8	-	TRBJ1-2	-	TGTGCCAGCAGCTTCAAGTCGACAGACTATGGCTACACCTTC	CASSFKSTDYGYTF
TRBV6-1	TRBD1	TRBJ1-2	-	TGTGCCACCTGGACAGGGGGATCAGTCGGCTACACCTTC	CATWTGGSVGYTF
TRBV15	-	TRBJ2-1	-	TGTGCCACCAGCAAAGTACGCAATGAGGCGTTCTTC	CATSKVRNEAFF
TRBV27	-	TRBJ1-5	-	TGTGCCAGCAGTTTGGGGGGGTGGGGGGGTAGCAATCAGCCCCAGCATTTT	CASSLGGWGGSNQPQHF
TRBV30	-	TRBJ1-2	-	TGTGCCTGGAGTGTACAGGGAAGGAGTGGCTACACCTTC	CAWSVQGRSGYTF
TRBV2	-	TRBJ2-1	few	TGTGCCAGCCGAAGGGGGGGTGGGTACAATGAGCAGTTCTTC	CASRRGGGYNEQFF
TRBV19	-	TRBJ1-2	-	TGTGCGTCCCGCCCGGACAGCATAAACTATGGCTACACCTTC	CASRPDSINYGYTF
TRBV7-2	-	TRBJ2-3	once	TGTGCCAGCAGCTTAGGGTCCACCCGGCAGGGTACGCAGTATTTT	CASSLGSTRQGTQYF
TRBV7-9	-	TRBJ1-3	-	TGTGCCAGCAGCCAAGCGGGAAACACCATATATTTT	CASSQAGNTIYF
TRBV7-7	-	TRBJ2-2	-	TGTGCTAGCAGCTCCTGGGGGGGGGCGAAAGCCGGGGAGCTGTTTTTT	CASSSWGGAKAGELFF
TRBV10-3	-	TRBJ2-6	few	TGTGCCATCAGTGAGCCCCGCGTCTCAGGGGCCAACGTCCTGACTTTC	CAISEPRVSGANVLTF
TRBV5-1	TRBD2	TRBJ2-7	few	TGCGCCAGCAGCTCGGCCAGGACTAGCGGCGAGCAGTACTTC	CASSSARTSGEQYF
TRBV29-1	TRBD1	TRBJ1-2	few	TGCAGCGTTGTTGTTAGGGACAGGCAAAACTATGGCTACACCTTC	CSVVVRDRQNYGYTF
TRBV15	TRBD2	TRBJ2-7	-	TGTGCCACCAGCCAATCCACTAGCGGGGGTTACGAGCAGTACTTC	CATSQSTSGGYEQYF
TRBV19	TRBD1	TRBJ2-7	once	TGTGCCAGTAGACCAGTGGGACAGGTTACTCTTTACGAGCAGTACTTC	CASRPVGQVTLYEQYF
TRBV27	-	TRBJ2-7	-	TGTGCCAGCAGTCCTGCGGACAATGGCGAGCAGTACTTC	CASSPADNGEQYF
TRBV11-2	-	TRBJ2-3	-	TGTGCCAGCAGGGCCCAGGGGCGATATACGCAGTATTTT	CASRAQGRYTQYF
TRBV7-6	-	TRBJ2-5	-	TGTGCCAGCAGCTTAGCTGGAGGGGTCGGCCGGGAGACCCAGTACTTC	CASSLAGGVGRETQYF
TRBV9	-	TRBJ1-1	-	TGTGCCAGCAGCGTAGGAGGCTGGGTGACTGAAGCTTTCTTT	CASSVGGWVTEAFF
TRBV13	TRBD1	TRBJ1-6	-	TGTGCCAGCAGCGTAGGGACAGGGGGCCTTAATTCACCCCTCCACTTT	CASSVGTGGLNSPLHF
TRBV30	-	TRBJ1-1	-	TGTGCCTGCAATTACCCTAGCAGGGGCACTGAAGCTTTCTTT	CACNYPSRGTEAFF
TRBV7-9	-	TRBJ1-3	-	TGTGCCAGCAGAGCGACAGGCAAGGGAGGAAACACCATATATTTT	CASRATGKGGNTIYF
TRBV27	TRBD1	TRBJ2-7	once	TGTGCCAGCAGTTCGGTGACAGGGTCCGAGCAGTACTTC	CASSSVTGSEQYF
TRBV7-9	TRBD1	TRBJ1-1	-	TGTTCCAGCAGCTCGGACAGGGTTGAAGCTTTCTTT	CSSSSDRVEAFF
TRBV6-1	TRBD2	TRBJ2-3	few	TGTGCCAGCAGTGAAACAACCGGGACTAGCGGGGGTACGCAGTATTTT	CASSETTGTSGGTQYF
TRBV18	TRBD1	TRBJ2-3	-	TGTGCCAGCTCCACCGGGACAGGGACAGATACGCAGTATTTT	CASSTGTGTDTQYF
TRBV21-1	-	TRBJ1-6	-	TGTGCCAGCAGCGTCCCGGGACAGGGGAAGTCACCCCTCCACTTT	CASSVPGQGKSPLHF
TRBV18	-	TRBJ2-7	-	TGTGCCAGCTCGGGCAGAGGGGGATCCTACGAGCAGTACTTC	CASSGRGGSYEQYF
TRBV10-3	TRBD2	TRBJ2-7	-	TGTGCCATCAGTGAGTCGACTCGGGGGAGGGACCACGAGCAGTACTTC	CAISESTRGRDHEQYF
TRBV10-3	TRBD2	TRBJ2-7	-	TGTGCCATCAGTTTTTCGACTAGCGGGGCCACCTACGAGCAGTACTTC	CAISFSTSGATYEQYF
TRBV5-1	-	TRBJ2-2	-	TGCGCCAGCAGCTTGGGATGGGCTGCGAACACCGGGGAGCTGTTTTTT	CASSLGWAANTGELFF
TRBV6-1	TRBD1	TRBJ2-3	-	TGTGCCAGCAGTGAAGGGGGACAGGGAACGCAGTATTTT	CASSEGGQGTQYF
TRBV15	-	TRBJ1-1	once	TGTGCCACCAGCAGAGCGGGTCTAAACACTGAAGCTTTCTTT	CATSRAGLNTEAFF
TRBV6-1	-	TRBJ2-1	-	TGTGCCAGCAGTGAAGGGTACAGGTCATACAATGAGCAGTTCTTC	CASSEGYRSYNEQFF
TRBV14	-	TRBJ1-5	-	TGTGCCAGCAGCCAAGATGAGGGTCAGCCCCAGCATTTT	CASSQDEGQPQHF
TRBV9	-	TRBJ2-2	-	TGTGCCAGCAGCGTAGTAGCGACATCGGCCGGGGAGCTGTTTTTT	CASSVVATSAGELFF
TRBV29-1	-	TRBJ1-2	-	TGCAGCGTCAAACAGACAGGTCGTTATGGCTACACCTTC	CSVKQTGRYGYTF